This T cell receptor beta chain was recorded in a study of blood T cell repertoires in COVID-19. Study as a whole: Sites in the United States, Italy and Spain provided acute and convalescent COVID-19 samples.

CDR1 SQVTM and CDR2 ANQGSEA come from the germline V gene. Trimming removed 4 bases at V and 3 bases at J, with 12 bases between. The CDR3 totals 13 residues. Libraries were prepared by immunoSEQ multiplex PCR; TCRdb keeps only in-frame clonotypes and omits some of them. This sample has roughly 100,000 clones, with about four fifths found just once. The chain joins TRBV29-1 to TRBJ1-2, with D possibly being TRBD1 (6 bases). This receptor was taken from an elderly woman with acute or convalescent COVID-19. Material: peripheral blood. This CDR3 reads CSVARQEDYGYTF. For the CDR3, the DNA is TGCAGCGTTGCTAGACAGGAGGACTATGGCTACACCTTC.